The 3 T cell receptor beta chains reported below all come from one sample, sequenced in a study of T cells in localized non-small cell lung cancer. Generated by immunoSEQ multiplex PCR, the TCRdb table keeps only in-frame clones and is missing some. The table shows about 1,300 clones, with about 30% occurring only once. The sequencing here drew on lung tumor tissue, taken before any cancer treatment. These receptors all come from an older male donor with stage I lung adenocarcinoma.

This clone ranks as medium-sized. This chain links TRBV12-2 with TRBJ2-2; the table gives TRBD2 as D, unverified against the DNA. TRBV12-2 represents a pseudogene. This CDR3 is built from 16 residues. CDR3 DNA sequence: TGTGCCGCGACGAAAACTAGCGGGGGGGTCACCGGGGAGCTGTTTTTT. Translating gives CAATKTSGGVTGELFF.

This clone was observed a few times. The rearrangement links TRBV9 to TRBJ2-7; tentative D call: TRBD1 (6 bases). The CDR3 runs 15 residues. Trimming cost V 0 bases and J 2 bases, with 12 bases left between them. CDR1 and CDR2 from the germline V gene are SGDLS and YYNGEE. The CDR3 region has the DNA TGTGCCAGCAGCGTAGAGCAGGGGTGGACCTACGAGCAGTACTTC. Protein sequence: CASSVEQGWTYEQYF.

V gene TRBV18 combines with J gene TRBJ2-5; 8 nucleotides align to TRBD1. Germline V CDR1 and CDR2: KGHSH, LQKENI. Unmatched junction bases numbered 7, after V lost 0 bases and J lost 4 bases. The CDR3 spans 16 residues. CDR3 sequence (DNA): TGTGCCAGCTCACCACCGGTCAGGGGGCGCGGAGAGACCCAGTACTTC. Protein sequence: CASSPPVRGRGETQYF.